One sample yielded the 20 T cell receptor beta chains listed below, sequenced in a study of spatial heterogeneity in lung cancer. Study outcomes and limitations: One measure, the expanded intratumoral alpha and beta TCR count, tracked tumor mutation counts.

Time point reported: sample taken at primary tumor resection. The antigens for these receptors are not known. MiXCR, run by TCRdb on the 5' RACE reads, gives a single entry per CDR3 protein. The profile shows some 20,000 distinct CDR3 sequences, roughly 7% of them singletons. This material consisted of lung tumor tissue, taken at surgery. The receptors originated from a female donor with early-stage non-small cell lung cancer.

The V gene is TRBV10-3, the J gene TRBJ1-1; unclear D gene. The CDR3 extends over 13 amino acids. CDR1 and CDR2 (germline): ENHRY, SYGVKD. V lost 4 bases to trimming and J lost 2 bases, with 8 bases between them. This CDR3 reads CAISGTDNTEAFF. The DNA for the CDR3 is TGTGCCATCAGTGGGACGGACAACACTGAAGCTTTCTTT.

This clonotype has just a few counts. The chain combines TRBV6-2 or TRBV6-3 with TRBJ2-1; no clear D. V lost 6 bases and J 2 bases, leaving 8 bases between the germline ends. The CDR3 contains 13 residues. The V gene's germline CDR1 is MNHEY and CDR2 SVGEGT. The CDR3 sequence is CASRPDAYNEQFF. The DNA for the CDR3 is TGTGCCAGCAGACCCGACGCCTACAATGAGCAGTTCTTC.

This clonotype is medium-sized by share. CDR3 protein: CASSLRTPYGYTF. CDR3 bases: TGTGCCAGCAGTTTAAGGACACCCTATGGCTACACCTTC. V and J are TRBV28 and TRBJ1-2; a weak D match, TRBD1 (5 bases). The ends were cut back, 2 bases at V and 4 bases at J, with 8 bases in the middle. Per germline, CDR1 MDHEN and CDR2 SYDVKM. The CDR3 loop spans 13 amino acids.

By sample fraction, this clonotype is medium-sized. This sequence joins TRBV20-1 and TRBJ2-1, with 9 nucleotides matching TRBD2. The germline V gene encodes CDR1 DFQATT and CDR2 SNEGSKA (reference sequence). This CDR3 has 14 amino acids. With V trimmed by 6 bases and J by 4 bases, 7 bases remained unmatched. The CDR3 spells CSALRGGRYNEQFF. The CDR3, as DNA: TGCAGTGCCTTGCGGGGGGGCAGGTACAATGAGCAGTTCTTC.

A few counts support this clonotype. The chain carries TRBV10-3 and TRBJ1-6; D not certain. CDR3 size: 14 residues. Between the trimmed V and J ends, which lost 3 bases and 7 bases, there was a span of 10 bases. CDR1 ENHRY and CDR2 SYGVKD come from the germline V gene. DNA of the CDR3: TGTGCCATCAGTGATCGGCAGACCAATTCACCCCTCCACTTT. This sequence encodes CAISDRQTNSPLHF.

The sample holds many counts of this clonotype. The CDR3 nucleotides are TGCGCCAGCAGCCAAGTAAAGGCCGGGACTAGCGGGGGGGCCGAAGAGACCCAGTACTTC. Its protein product is CASSQVKAGTSGGAEETQYF. The J gene is TRBJ2-5, the V gene TRBV4-1; 16 nucleotides align to TRBD2. Germline loops: CDR1 MGHRA, CDR2 YSYEKL. Trimming at V came to 1 base and at J to 3 bases, leaving 11 bases not matched to a gene. The CDR3 spans 20 residues.

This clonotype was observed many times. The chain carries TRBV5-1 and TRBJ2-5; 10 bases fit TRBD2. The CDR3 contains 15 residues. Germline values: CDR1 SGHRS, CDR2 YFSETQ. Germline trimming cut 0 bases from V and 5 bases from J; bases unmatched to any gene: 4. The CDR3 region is CASSLELAGVETQYF. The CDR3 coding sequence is TGCGCCAGCAGCTTGGAGCTAGCGGGGGTTGAGACCCAGTACTTC.

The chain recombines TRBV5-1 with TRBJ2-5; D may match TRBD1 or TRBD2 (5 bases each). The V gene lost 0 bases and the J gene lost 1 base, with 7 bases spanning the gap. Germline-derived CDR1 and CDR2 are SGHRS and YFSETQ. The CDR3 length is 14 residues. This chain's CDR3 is CASSLGDAQETQYF. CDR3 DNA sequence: TGCGCCAGCAGCTTGGGGGACGCCCAAGAGACCCAGTACTTC.

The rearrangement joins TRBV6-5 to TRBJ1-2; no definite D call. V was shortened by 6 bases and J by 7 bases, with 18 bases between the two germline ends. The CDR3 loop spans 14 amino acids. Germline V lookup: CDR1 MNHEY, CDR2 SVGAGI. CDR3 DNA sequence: TGTGCCAGCAGCTCCGTTATGAGGATTCGTGGCTACACCTTC. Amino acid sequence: CASSSVMRIRGYTF.

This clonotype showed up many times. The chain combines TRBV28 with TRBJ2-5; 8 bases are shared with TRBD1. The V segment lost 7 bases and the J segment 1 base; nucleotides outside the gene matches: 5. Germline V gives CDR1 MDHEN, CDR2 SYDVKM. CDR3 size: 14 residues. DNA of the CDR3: TGTGCCAGCACCCCAGGGGGCTCCCAAGAGACCCAGTACTTC. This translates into CASTPGGSQETQYF. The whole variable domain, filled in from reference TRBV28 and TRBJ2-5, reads DVKVTQSSRYLVKRTGEKVFLECVQDMDHENMFWYRQDPGLGLRLIYFSYDVKMKEKGDIPEGYSVSREKKERFSLILESASTNQTSMYLCASTPGGSQETQYFGPGTRLLVL.

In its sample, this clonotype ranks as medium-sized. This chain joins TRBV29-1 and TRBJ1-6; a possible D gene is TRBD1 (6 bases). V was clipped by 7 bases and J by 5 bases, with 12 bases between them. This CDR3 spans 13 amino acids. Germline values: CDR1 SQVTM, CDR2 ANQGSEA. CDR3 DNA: TGCAGCGCTAGGACAGACAATAATTCACCCCTCCACTTT. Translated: CSARTDNNSPLHF.

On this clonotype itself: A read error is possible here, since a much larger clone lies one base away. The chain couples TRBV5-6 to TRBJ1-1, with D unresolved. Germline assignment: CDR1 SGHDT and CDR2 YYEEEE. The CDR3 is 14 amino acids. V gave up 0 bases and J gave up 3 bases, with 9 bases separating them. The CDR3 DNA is TGTGCCAGCAGCTTGGTAAGAGGTGACACTGAAGCTTTCTTT. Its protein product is CASSLVRGDTEAFF. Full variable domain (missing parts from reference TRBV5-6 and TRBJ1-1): DAGVTQSPTHLIKTRGQQVTLRCSPKSGHDTVSWYQQALGQGPQFIFQYYEEEERQRGNFPDRFSGHQFPNYSSELNVNALLLGDSALYLCASSLVRGDTEAFFGQGTRLTVV.

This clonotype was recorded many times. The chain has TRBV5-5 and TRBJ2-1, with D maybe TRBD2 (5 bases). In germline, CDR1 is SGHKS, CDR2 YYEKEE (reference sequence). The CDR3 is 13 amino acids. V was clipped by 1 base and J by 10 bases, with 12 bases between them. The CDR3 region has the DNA TGTGCCAGCAGCTTGTTTAGCGCCGGGGAGCAGTTCTTC. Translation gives CASSLFSAGEQFF.

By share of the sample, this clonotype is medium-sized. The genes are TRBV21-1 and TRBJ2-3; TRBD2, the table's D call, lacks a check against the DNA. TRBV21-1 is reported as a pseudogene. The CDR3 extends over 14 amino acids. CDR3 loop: CASSKDAGTDTQYF. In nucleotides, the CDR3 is TGTGCCAGCAGCAAAGACGCGGGGACAGATACGCAGTATTTT.

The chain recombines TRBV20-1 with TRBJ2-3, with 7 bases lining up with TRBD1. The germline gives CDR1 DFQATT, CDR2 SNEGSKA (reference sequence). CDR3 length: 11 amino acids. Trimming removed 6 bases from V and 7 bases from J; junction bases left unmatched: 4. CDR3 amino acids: CSAPGGHTQYF. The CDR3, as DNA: TGCAGTGCGCCAGGGGGTCATACGCAGTATTTT.

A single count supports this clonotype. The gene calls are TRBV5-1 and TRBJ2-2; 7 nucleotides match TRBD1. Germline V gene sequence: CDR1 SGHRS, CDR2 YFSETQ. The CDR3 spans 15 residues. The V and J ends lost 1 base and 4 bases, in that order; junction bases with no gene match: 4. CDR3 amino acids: CASSLTDRSTGELFF. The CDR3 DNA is TGCGCCAGCAGCTTGACGGACAGGAGCACCGGGGAGCTGTTTTTT.

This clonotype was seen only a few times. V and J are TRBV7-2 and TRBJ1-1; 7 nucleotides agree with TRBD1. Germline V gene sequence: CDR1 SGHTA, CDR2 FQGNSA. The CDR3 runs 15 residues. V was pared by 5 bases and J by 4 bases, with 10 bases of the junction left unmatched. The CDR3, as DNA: TGTGCCAGCAGCCCCAGGGGGGCAGAATCCACTGAAGCTTTCTTT. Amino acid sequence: CASSPRGAESTEAFF. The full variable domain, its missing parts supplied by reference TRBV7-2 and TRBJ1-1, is GAGVSQSPSNKVTEKGKDVELRCDPISGHTALYWYRQSLGQGLEFLIYFQGNSAPDKSGLPSDRFSAERTGGSVSTLTIQRTQQEDSAVYLCASSPRGAESTEAFFGQGTRLTVV.

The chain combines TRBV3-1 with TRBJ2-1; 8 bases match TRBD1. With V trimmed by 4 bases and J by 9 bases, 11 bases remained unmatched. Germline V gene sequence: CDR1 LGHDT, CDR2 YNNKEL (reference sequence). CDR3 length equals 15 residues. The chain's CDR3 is CASSLWTGKASEQFF. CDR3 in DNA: TGTGCCAGCAGCCTCTGGACAGGGAAAGCTAGTGAGCAGTTCTTC.

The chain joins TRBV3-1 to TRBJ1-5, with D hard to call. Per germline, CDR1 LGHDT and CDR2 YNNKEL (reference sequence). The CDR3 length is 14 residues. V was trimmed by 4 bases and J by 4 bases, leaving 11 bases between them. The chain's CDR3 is CASSPEYANQPQHF. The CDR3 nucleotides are TGTGCCAGCAGCCCCGAGTACGCGAATCAGCCCCAGCATTTT. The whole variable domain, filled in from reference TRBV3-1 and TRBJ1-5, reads DTAVSQTPKYLVTQMGNDKSIKCEQNLGHDTMYWYKQDSKKFLKIMFSYNNKELIINETVPNRFSPKSPDKAHLNLHINSLELGDSAVYFCASSPEYANQPQHFGDGTRLSIL.

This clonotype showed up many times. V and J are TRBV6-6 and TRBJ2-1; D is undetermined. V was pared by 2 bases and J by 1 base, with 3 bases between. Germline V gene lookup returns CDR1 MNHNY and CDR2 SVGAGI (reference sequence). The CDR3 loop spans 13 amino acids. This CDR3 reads CASSYRSYNEQFF. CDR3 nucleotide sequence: TGTGCCAGCAGTTACCGGTCCTACAATGAGCAGTTCTTC.